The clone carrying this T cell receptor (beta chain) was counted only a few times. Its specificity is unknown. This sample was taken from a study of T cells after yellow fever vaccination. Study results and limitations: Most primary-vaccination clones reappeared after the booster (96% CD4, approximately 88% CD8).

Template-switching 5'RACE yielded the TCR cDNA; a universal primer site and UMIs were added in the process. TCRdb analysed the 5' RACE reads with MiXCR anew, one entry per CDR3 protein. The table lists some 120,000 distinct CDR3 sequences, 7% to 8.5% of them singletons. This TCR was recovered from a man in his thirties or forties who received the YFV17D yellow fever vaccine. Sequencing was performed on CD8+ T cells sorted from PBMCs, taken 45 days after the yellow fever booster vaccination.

The CDR3 loop reads CASSSPGTEAFF. In DNA form, the CDR3 reads TGCGCCAGCAGCTCCCCGGGTACTGAAGCTTTCTTT. This rearrangement joins TRBV5-1 to TRBJ1-1; unclear D gene. V was cut by 3 bases and J by 5 bases, with 8 bases left in between. Germline CDR1 reads SGHRS; CDR2 reads YFSETQ. The CDR3 consists of 12 residues.